These 31 T cell receptor beta chains were all obtained from the same sample, sequenced in a study of blood T cell repertoires in COVID-19. Using immunoSEQ multiplex PCR, the repertoire was profiled, and TCRdb retains in-frame clones only, with some absent. This table holds about 440,000 clones, about nine tenths found once. Sequenced: peripheral blood. The receptors shown here come from a woman between 50 and 59 years old with COVID-19, enrolled during active disease.

The CDR3 coding sequence is TGTGCCAGCAGCTTAGTCGGGGATCTTACCGAGCAGTACTTC. It encodes CASSLVGDLTEQYF. V usage is TRBV11-2 and J usage is TRBJ2-7; TRBD2 might be the D (5 bases). The CDR3 totals 14 residues. Germline-derived CDR1 and CDR2 are SGHAT and FQNNGV. The V end lost 1 base, the J end lost 6 bases, and 13 bases lay between the germline ends.

Of note for this clone: This CDR3 is also generated by other DNA sequences in the sample. The chain links TRBV18 to TRBJ1-1; tentatively, D is TRBD1 (6 bases). With 3 bases removed from V and 0 bases from J, the gap between germline ends came to 8 bases. The CDR3 totals 14 residues. CDR1 and CDR2 (germline): KGHSH, LQKENI. In DNA, the CDR3 is TGTGCCAGCTCACCTGGACAGCTGAACACTGAAGCTTTCTTT. Its protein product is CASSPGQLNTEAFF.

The V and J genes are TRBV2 and TRBJ2-5; TRBD2 agrees at 11 bases. Losses at the gene ends were 5 bases for V and 1 base for J; bases not matched to a gene: 0. The CDR3 runs 14 residues. Germline loops: CDR1 SNHLY, CDR2 FYNNEI. CDR3 amino acids: CASSTSGGQETQYF. As DNA, the CDR3 is TGTGCCAGCAGTACTAGCGGGGGCCAAGAGACCCAGTACTTC.

On this clone itself: This may be a read error: a much more frequent sequence differs by one nucleotide. This rearrangement joins TRBV3-1 (or the pseudogene TRBV3-2) to TRBJ2-7; 8 nucleotides match TRBD2. Unmatched junction bases numbered 3, after V lost 7 bases and J lost 1 base. The CDR3 runs to 13 residues. Germline loops: CDR1 LGHDT, CDR2 YNNKEL (reference sequence). CDR3: CASKGGGSYEQYF. DNA for the CDR3: TGTGCCAGCAAGGGCGGGGGGTCCTACGAGCAGTACTTC.

CDR3 DNA: TGCGCCAGCAGCCAGAAGGGACAGCTTAATGAAAAACTGTTTTTT. Its protein is CASSQKGQLNEKLFF. The J gene is TRBJ1-4, the V gene TRBV23-1, with 7 bases lining up with TRBD1. TRBV23-1 is an ORF, and what it does is uncertain. With V trimmed by 6 bases and J by 4 bases, 8 bases remained unmatched. CDR3 size: 15 residues.

The J gene is TRBJ1-6, the V gene TRBV3-1 (or the pseudogene TRBV3-2); 7 bases map to TRBD1. The CDR3 is 16 residues long. Germline CDR1 and CDR2: LGHDT and YNNKEL (reference sequence). The V and J ends lost 4 bases and 6 bases, in that order; junction bases with no gene match: 9. Here the CDR3 DNA reads TGTGCCAGCAGCCCCTTCAGGGACAGCGGTAATTCACCCCTCCACTTT. It encodes CASSPFRDSGNSPLHF.

The chain is built from TRBV9 and TRBJ2-7; 8 nucleotides match TRBD2. Germline V lookup: CDR1 SGDLS, CDR2 YYNGEE. There are 17 residues in the CDR3. V shed 0 bases, J shed 3 bases, and the junction held 11 bases outside the gene matches. This CDR3 is CASSVGGGGRRHYEQYF. The CDR3 nucleotides read TGTGCCAGCAGCGTAGGCGGCGGGGGGCGCCGGCACTACGAGCAGTACTTC. Variable domain in full (rest from reference TRBV9 and TRBJ2-7): DSGVTQTPKHLITATGQRVTLRCSPRSGDLSVYWYQQSLDQGLQFLIQYYNGEERAKGNILERFSAQQFPDLHSELNLSSLELGDSALYFCASSVGGGGRRHYEQYFGPGTRLTVT.

Worth noting for this clone: The germline gene is not matched at one end of the junction; a read error may be the cause. The gene calls are TRBV2 and TRBJ2-4, with D perhaps TRBD2 (5 bases). Germline loops: CDR1 SNHLY, CDR2 FYNNEI. The CDR3 loop spans 14 amino acids. In nucleotides, the CDR3 is TGTGCCAGCCGTGAGAGGGTAGGCAAAAACATTCAGTACTTC. Amino acid sequence: CASRERVGKNIQYF.

The J gene is TRBJ2-1, the V gene TRBV7-2; perhaps TRBD2 as D (6 bases). Germline CDR1 is SGHTA and CDR2 is FQGNSA. This CDR3 has 13 amino acids. With 7 bases removed from V and 10 bases from J, the gap between germline ends came to 17 bases. CDR3 sequence: CASTPGGKGEQFF. In nucleotides, the CDR3 is TGTGCCAGCACCCCTGGAGGGAAGGGCGAGCAGTTCTTC.

This chain joins TRBV3-1 (or the pseudogene TRBV3-2) and TRBJ1-1; D gene unclear. CDR1 is LGHDT and CDR2 is YNNKEL in the germline V gene (reference sequence). The V gene lost 2 bases and the J gene lost 0 bases, with 7 bases spanning the gap. The CDR3 is 14 residues long. CDR3 nucleotide sequence: TGTGCCAGCAGCCAACGCGGGCTGAACACTGAAGCTTTCTTT. Translation gives CASSQRGLNTEAFF.

This chain joins TRBV27 and TRBJ1-5; D is perhaps TRBD1 (5 bases). The germline V and J ends were trimmed by 5 bases and 3 bases, with 17 bases remaining between them. The CDR3 runs 16 residues. From germline, CDR1 is MNHEY and CDR2 SMNVEV (reference sequence). CDR3 residues: CASSRSRDSFNQPQHF. Written as DNA, the CDR3 is TGTGCCAGCAGTCGGTCTCGAGACAGCTTCAATCAGCCCCAGCATTTT.

The chain employs TRBV24-1 and TRBJ2-2; 9 nucleotides agree with TRBD1. Germline V CDR1 and CDR2: KGHDR, SFDVKD. CDR3 length: 14 amino acids. The J segment lost 7 bases and the V segment lost 7 bases, leaving 6 bases of the junction unmatched. This chain's CDR3 is CATRTQGAGGELFF. DNA for the CDR3: TGTGCCACCAGGACACAGGGGGCAGGCGGGGAGCTGTTTTTT.

The genes are TRBV18 and TRBJ2-7, with 7 nucleotides matching TRBD1. CDR1 is KGHSH and CDR2 is LQKENI in the germline V gene. Trimming took 6 bases from V and 1 from J; bases not matched to a gene: 9. The CDR3 is 15 amino acids. CDR3 sequence reads: CASSPWDSLSYEQYF. In DNA, the CDR3 is TGTGCCAGCTCGCCGTGGGACAGCCTTTCCTACGAGCAGTACTTC.

As regards this clone: At one end, the junction sequence differs from germline, possibly due to a read error. The chain is built from TRBV6-5 and TRBJ2-7, with 12 positions matching TRBD2. This CDR3 has 15 residues. Germline V gene data show CDR1 as MNHEY and CDR2 as SVGAGI. CDR3 coding DNA: TGTGCCAGCAGTGACTCGACTAGCGGGGGCGACGAGCAGTACTTC. Translation: CASSDSTSGGDEQYF.

This clone has only one observation. The sample carries other DNA sequences with the same CDR3. The J gene is TRBJ1-4, the V gene TRBV27; a weak D match, TRBD1 (5 bases). Germline V gene lookup returns CDR1 MNHEY and CDR2 SMNVEV (reference sequence). The CDR3 runs 14 residues. V lost 4 bases to trimming and J lost 2 bases, with 8 bases between them. The CDR3 coding sequence is TGTGCCAGCAGTTCCCAGGGTACTAATGAAAAACTGTTTTTT. Amino acid sequence: CASSSQGTNEKLFF. The full variable domain, in which reference TRBV27 and TRBJ1-4 provide the parts outside the CDR3, is EAQVTQNPRYLITVTGKKLTVTCSQNMNHEYMSWYRQDPGLGLRQIYYSMNVEVTDKGDVPEGYKVSRKEKRNFPLILESPSPNQTSLYFCASSSQGTNEKLFFGSGTQLSVL.

As regards this clone: Other nucleotide sequences from this sample produce the same CDR3. This sequence joins TRBV9 and TRBJ2-7; 7 bases are a match to TRBD1. The CDR3 sequence is 15 residues long. V was clipped by 2 bases and J by 3 bases; unmatched bases: 8. CDR1 is SGDLS, CDR2 YYNGEE, per germline. CDR3 sequence: CASSVDPGQYYEQYF. DNA for the CDR3: TGTGCCAGCAGCGTTGACCCGGGACAGTACTACGAGCAGTACTTC.

The chain uses TRBV21-1 and TRBJ1-2; the D segment call TRBD1 is taken from the table without a DNA check. TRBV21-1 is a listed pseudogene. The CDR3 is 16 amino acids. The CDR3 protein is CAIPPGLGARDTSYTF. The CDR3 DNA reads as TGTGCCATCCCCCCGGGTCTAGGGGCCCGAGACACGAGCTACACCTTC.

The V call is TRBV7-8, the J call TRBJ2-7; D might be TRBD2 (5 bases). The CDR3 sequence is 13 residues long. CDR1 and CDR2 from the germline V gene are SGHVS and FQNEAQ. V shed 6 bases and J shed 0 bases, with 9 bases lying between them. CDR3 residues: CASRRRDSYEQYF. The DNA for the CDR3 is TGTGCCAGCAGGCGCCGGGACTCCTACGAGCAGTACTTC.

The V and J genes are TRBV5-4 and TRBJ2-1; possible D gene TRBD2, 6 bases. This CDR3 region has 13 residues. V lost 4 bases and J lost 6, with 11 bases in between. CDR1 SGHNT and CDR2 YYREEE come from the germline V gene (reference sequence). This chain's CDR3 is CASSPVGGNEQFF. CDR3 bases: TGTGCCAGCAGCCCGGTGGGGGGCAATGAGCAGTTCTTC.

This clone appeared a few times. The chain recombines TRBV19 with TRBJ1-6; 8 bases are a match to TRBD1. Germline V lookup: CDR1 LNHDA, CDR2 SQIVND (reference sequence). The CDR3 is 15 residues long. V lost 6 bases and J lost 7; bases outside the gene matches: 8. The CDR3 loop reads CASSLGQVMNSPLHF. In DNA form, the CDR3 reads TGTGCCAGTAGCCTGGGACAGGTGATGAATTCACCCCTCCACTTT. Supplemented by reference TRBV19 and TRBJ1-6, the full variable domain reads DGGITQSPKYLFRKEGQNVTLSCEQNLNHDAMYWYRQDPGQGLRLIYYSQIVNDFQKGDIAEGYSVSREKKESFPLTVTSAQKNPTAFYLCASSLGQVMNSPLHFGNGTRLTVT.

The chain carries TRBV6-6 and TRBJ2-4, with a weak D call TRBD2 (5 bases). Germline assignment: CDR1 MNHNY and CDR2 SVGAGI (reference sequence). V lost 5 bases and J 5 bases, leaving 10 bases between the germline ends. The CDR3 contains 13 residues. CDR3 amino acids: CASSPAGENIQYF. The DNA for the CDR3 is TGTGCCAGCAGTCCTGCGGGTGAAAACATTCAGTACTTC.

The J gene is TRBJ2-5, the V gene TRBV18, with 7 bases identical to TRBD2. The CDR3 extends over 16 amino acids. Looked up from germline, CDR1 is KGHSH and CDR2 is LQKENI. The V segment lost 1 base and the J segment 1 base; nucleotides outside the gene matches: 6. The DNA of the CDR3 is TGTGCCAGCTCACCACGTATCGGGAGGAGCCAAGAGACCCAGTACTTC. It yields the protein CASSPRIGRSQETQYF.

The V call is TRBV11-3, the J call TRBJ2-7; 9 bases are a match to TRBD1. J lost 0 bases, V lost 5 bases, and 8 bases had no gene match. Germline CDR1 SGHNT, CDR2 YENEEA. CDR3 length: 16 amino acids. CDR3 amino acids: CASSRTGGRSSYEQYF. The CDR3 region has the DNA TGTGCCAGCAGCCGCACAGGGGGCAGGAGCTCCTACGAGCAGTACTTC. Full variable domain (missing parts from reference TRBV11-3 and TRBJ2-7): EAGVVQSPRYKIIEKKQPVAFWCNPISGHNTLYWYLQNLGQGPELLIRYENEEAVDDSQLPKDRFSAERLKGVDSTLKIQPAELGDSAVYLCASSRTGGRSSYEQYFGPGTRLTVT.

This rearrangement joins TRBV7-2 to TRBJ1-4; D is uncertain. Germline lookup yields CDR1 SGHTA and CDR2 FQGNSA. The CDR3 extends over 15 amino acids. Trimming pared 1 base from V and 8 bases from J, leaving 14 bases between. For the CDR3, the DNA is TGTGCCAGCAGCTTAGAGGCTAGAGTTTGGGAAAAACTGTTTTTT. Translated, it gives CASSLEARVWEKLFF.

The count of this clone is one. The gene calls are TRBV5-1 and TRBJ1-5; tentative D call: TRBD1 (6 bases). V gave up 4 bases and J gave up 5 bases, with 13 bases separating them. From germline, CDR1 is SGHRS and CDR2 YFSETQ. This CDR3 has 14 amino acids. The CDR3 sequence is CASSPGQLDQPQHF. CDR3 nucleotides: TGCGCCAGCAGCCCTGGACAGCTAGATCAGCCCCAGCATTTT.

The gene calls are TRBV5-6 and TRBJ2-7, with D possibly matching TRBD2 (5 bases). This CDR3 is 14 amino acids long. Germline V gives CDR1 SGHDT, CDR2 YYEEEE. Trimming stripped 2 bases from V and 4 bases from J, with 13 bases between. The CDR3 nucleotides read TGTGCCAGCAGCTTACCAGGACGGACTTACGAGCAGTACTTC. Protein sequence: CASSLPGRTYEQYF.

The chain links TRBV7-9 to TRBJ2-1; a weak D match, TRBD2 (6 bases). V lost 4 bases to trimming and J lost 10 bases, with 14 bases between them. Per germline, CDR1 SEHNR and CDR2 FQNEAQ (reference sequence). The length of the CDR3 is 13 residues. The CDR3 spells CASSWPGLQEQFF. The CDR3 region has the DNA TGTGCCAGCAGCTGGCCGGGACTCCAGGAGCAGTTCTTC.

The J gene is TRBJ2-1, the V gene TRBV11-2, with 10 bases matching TRBD2. The V gene end was trimmed by 4 bases and the J gene end by 7 bases; junction bases not matched to a gene: 10. This CDR3 has 16 residues. Germline V gene sequence: CDR1 SGHAT, CDR2 FQNNGV. The CDR3 sequence is CASSSPLAGLRNEQFF. CDR3 in DNA: TGTGCCAGCAGCTCACCACTAGCGGGGTTGCGGAATGAGCAGTTCTTC.

This clone was seen once. The chain employs TRBV19 and TRBJ1-2; 7 bases line up with TRBD1. The V segment lost 1 base and the J segment 3 bases; nucleotides outside the gene matches: 8. This CDR3 has 16 residues. Germline V gene lookup returns CDR1 LNHDA and CDR2 SQIVND (reference sequence). CDR3 amino acids: CASSIVTGTEDYGYTF. CDR3 sequence (DNA): TGTGCCAGTAGTATAGTTACCGGGACAGAAGACTATGGCTACACCTTC.

V is TRBV19 and J is TRBJ1-5; D possibly corresponds to TRBD1 (5 bases). V lost 7 bases, J lost 3 bases, and 16 bases lay in between. CDR1 is LNHDA and CDR2 is SQIVND in the germline V gene (reference sequence). The CDR3 sequence is 15 residues long. The CDR3 DNA reads TGTGCCAGTAACACGGCCGCGGGGCCCAATCAGCCCCAGCATTTT. It specifies CASNTAAGPNQPQHF.

The chain uses TRBV24-1 and TRBJ2-1; possibly TRBD1 for D (5 bases). V shed 7 bases and J shed 0 bases, with 12 bases lying between them. CDR1 and CDR2 (germline): KGHDR, SFDVKD. The length of the CDR3 is 15 residues. CDR3 in amino acids: CATSKTDSSYNEQFF. For the CDR3, the DNA is TGTGCCACCAGCAAGACAGATAGCTCCTACAATGAGCAGTTCTTC.